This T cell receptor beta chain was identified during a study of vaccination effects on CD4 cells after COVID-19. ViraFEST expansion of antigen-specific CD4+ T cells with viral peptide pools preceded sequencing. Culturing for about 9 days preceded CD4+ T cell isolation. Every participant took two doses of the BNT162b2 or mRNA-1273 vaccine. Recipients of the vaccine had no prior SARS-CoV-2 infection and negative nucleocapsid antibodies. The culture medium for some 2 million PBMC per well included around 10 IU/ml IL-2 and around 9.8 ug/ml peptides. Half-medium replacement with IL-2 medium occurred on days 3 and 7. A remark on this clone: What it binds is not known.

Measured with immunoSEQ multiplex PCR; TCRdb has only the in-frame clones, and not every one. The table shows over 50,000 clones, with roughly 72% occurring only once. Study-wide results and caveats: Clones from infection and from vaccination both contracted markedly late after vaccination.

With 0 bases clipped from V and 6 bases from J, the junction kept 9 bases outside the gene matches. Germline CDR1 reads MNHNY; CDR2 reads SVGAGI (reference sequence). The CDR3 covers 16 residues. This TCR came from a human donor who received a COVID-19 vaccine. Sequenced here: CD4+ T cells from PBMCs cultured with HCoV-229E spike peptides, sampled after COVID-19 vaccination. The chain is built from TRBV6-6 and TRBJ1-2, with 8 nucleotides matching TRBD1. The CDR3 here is CASSYSQGAIGDGYTF. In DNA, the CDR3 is TGTGCCAGCAGTTACTCGCAGGGGGCAATTGGCGATGGCTACACCTTC.